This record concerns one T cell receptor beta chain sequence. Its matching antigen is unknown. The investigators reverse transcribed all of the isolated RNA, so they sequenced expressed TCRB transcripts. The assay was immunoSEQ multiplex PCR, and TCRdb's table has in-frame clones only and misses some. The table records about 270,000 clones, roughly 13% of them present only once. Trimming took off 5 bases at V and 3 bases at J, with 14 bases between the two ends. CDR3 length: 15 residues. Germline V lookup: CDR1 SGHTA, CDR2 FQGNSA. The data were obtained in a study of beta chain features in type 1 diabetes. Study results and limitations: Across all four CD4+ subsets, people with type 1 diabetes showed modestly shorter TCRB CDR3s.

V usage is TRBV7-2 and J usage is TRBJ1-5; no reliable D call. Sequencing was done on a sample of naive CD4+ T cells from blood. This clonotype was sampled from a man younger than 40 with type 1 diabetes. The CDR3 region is CASSLQGGYNQPQHF. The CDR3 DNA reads TGTGCCAGCAGCCTCCAAGGAGGGTACAATCAGCCCCAGCATTTT.